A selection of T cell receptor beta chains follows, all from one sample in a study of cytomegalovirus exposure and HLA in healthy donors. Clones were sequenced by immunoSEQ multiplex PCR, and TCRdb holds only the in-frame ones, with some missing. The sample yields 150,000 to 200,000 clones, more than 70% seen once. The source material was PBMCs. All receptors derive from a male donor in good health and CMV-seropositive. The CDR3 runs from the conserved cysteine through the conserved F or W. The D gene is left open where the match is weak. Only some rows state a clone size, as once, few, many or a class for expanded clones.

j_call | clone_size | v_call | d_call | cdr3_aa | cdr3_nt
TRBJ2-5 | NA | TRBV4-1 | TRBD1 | CASSRTTGAQETQYF | TGCGCCAGCAGCCGTACGACAGGGGCCCAAGAGACCCAGTACTTC
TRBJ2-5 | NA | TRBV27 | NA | CASSLPGEGETQYF | TGTGCCAGCAGTTTACCAGGGGAGGGAGAGACCCAGTACTTC
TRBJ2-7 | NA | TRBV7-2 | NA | CATSTRGRSSGYEQYF | TGTGCCACCTCCACTCGAGGGCGGAGCTCTGGGTACGAGCAGTACTTC
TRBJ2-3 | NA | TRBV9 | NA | CASSEHHPTDTQYF | TGTGCCAGCAGCGAACACCACCCCACAGATACGCAGTATTTT
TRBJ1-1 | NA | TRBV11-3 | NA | CASSWGGSGAFF | TGTGCCAGCAGCTGGGGAGGTTCGGGGGCTTTCTTT
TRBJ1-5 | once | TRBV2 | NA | CASQGFGNQPQHF | TGTGCCAGCCAGGGTTTTGGCAATCAGCCCCAGCATTTT
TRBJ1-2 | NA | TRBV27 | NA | CASSLTYREGYTF | TGTGCCAGCAGTTTAACCTATCGGGAGGGCTACACCTTC
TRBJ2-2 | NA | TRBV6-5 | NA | CASSYRGSGELFF | TGTGCCAGCAGTTACAGGGGGTCCGGGGAGCTGTTTTTT
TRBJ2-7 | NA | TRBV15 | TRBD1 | CATKDRDSYEQYF | TGTGCCACCAAAGACAGGGATTCTTACGAGCAGTACTTC
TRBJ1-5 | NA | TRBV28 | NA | CASSDDRRSNQPQHF | TGTGCCAGCAGTGATGACAGGAGATCCAATCAGCCCCAGCATTTT
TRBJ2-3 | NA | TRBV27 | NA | CASRDFYHTDTQYF | TGTGCCAGTAGGGACTTTTACCACACAGATACGCAGTATTTT
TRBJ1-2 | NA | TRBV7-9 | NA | CASSLDPKGGGYTF | TGTGCCAGCAGCTTAGATCCAAAGGGAGGTGGCTACACCTTC
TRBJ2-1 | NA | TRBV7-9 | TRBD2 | CSSSFPRTSGYIYNEQFF | TGTTCCAGCAGCTTTCCCCGGACTAGCGGGTATATTTACAATGAGCAGTTCTTC
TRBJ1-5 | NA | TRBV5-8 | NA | CASSLGTGNQPQHF | TGTGCCAGCAGCTTGGGGACAGGCAATCAGCCCCAGCATTTT
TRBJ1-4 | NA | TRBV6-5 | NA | CASSYESSGGKLFF | TGTGCCAGCAGTTACGAGAGCTCCGGGGGAAAACTGTTTTTT
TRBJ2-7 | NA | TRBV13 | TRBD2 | CASSRSAGGFSYEQYF | TGTGCCAGCAGCCGATCCGCGGGGGGGTTTTCCTACGAGCAGTACTTC
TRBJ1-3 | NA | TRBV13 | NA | CASSLEGSGNTIYF | TGTGCCAGCAGCTTAGAGGGGTCTGGAAACACCATATATTTT
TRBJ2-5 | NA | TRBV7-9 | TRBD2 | CASPALAGVLETQYF | TGTGCCAGCCCTGCTCTAGCGGGAGTTTTGGAGACCCAGTACTTC
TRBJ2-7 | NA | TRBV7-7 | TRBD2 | CASSLGSGGPYEQYF | TGTGCTAGCAGCTTAGGAAGCGGGGGACCCTACGAGCAGTACTTC
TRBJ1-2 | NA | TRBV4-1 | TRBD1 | CASSQDRQNYGYTF | TGCGCCAGCAGCCAGGACAGGCAGAACTATGGCTACACCTTC
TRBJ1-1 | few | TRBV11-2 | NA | CASSFSMNTEAFF | TGTGCCAGCAGCTTTAGTATGAACACTGAAGCTTTCTTT
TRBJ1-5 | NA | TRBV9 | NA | CASSVSGVESQPQHF | TGTGCCAGCAGCGTTTCGGGGGTCGAAAGTCAGCCCCAGCATTTT
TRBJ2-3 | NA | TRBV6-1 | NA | CASSEWSSWGGTDTQYF | TGTGCCAGCAGTGAGTGGAGCTCTTGGGGGGGCACAGATACGCAGTATTTT
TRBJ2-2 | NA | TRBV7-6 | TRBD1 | CASSLRGPGTGELFF | TGTGCCAGCAGCCTAAGGGGGCCGGGCACCGGGGAGCTGTTTTTT
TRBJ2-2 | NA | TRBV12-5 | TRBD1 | CASGLSLNRDRGSSGMNTGELFF | TGTGCTAGTGGTTTGTCCCTAAACCGGGACAGGGGGTCTAGCGGAATGAACACCGGGGAGCTGTTTTTT
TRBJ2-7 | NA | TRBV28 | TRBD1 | CASSVQGYGDEQYF | TGTGCCAGCAGTGTACAGGGGTACGGGGACGAGCAGTACTTC
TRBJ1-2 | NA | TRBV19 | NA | CASSLQGGGYGYTF | TGTGCCAGTAGTCTACAAGGGGGGGGCTATGGCTACACCTTC
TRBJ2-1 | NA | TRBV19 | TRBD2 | CASGSGGPKGQFF | TGTGCCAGTGGGTCGGGAGGACCTAAGGGGCAGTTCTTC
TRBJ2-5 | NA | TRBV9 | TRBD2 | CASSVEGLAGMETQYF | TGTGCCAGCAGCGTTGAGGGACTAGCGGGAATGGAGACCCAGTACTTC
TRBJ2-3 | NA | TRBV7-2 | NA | CASSKPLAGASTDTQYF | TGTGCCAGCAGTAAACCCCTAGCAGGCGCTAGCACAGATACGCAGTATTTT
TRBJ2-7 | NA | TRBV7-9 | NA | CASSSTGSGHEQYF | TGTGCCAGCAGCTCAACAGGGAGTGGGCACGAGCAGTACTTC
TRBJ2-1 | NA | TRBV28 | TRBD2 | CASRPGLASGEQFF | TGTGCCAGCAGACCGGGACTAGCGAGCGGTGAGCAGTTCTTC
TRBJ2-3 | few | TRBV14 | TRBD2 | CASSQLGLAGMSTDTQYF | TGTGCCAGCAGCCAACTGGGACTAGCGGGGATGAGCACAGATACGCAGTATTTT
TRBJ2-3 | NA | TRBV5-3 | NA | CARSLELGSTDTQYF | TGTGCCAGAAGCTTGGAGCTAGGCTCCACAGATACGCAGTATTTT
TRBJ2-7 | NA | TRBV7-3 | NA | CASSLASGPYEQYF | TGTGCCAGCAGCTTGGCCAGCGGACCCTACGAGCAGTACTTC
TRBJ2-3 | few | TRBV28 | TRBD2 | CASSSRTSGSLKGPPDTQYF | TGTGCCAGCAGTTCCAGGACTAGCGGGAGCCTCAAGGGGCCCCCAGATACGCAGTATTTT
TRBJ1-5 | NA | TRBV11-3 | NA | CASSLGCDQPQHF | TGTGCCAGCAGCTTAGGGTGCGATCAGCCCCAGCATTTT
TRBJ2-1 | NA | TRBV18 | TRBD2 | CASSPQGAGGRHNEQFF | TGTGCCAGCTCACCACAAGGAGCGGGGGGGAGACACAATGAGCAGTTCTTC
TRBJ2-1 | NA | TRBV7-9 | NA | CASSPESGLRNNEQFF | TGTGCCAGCAGCCCAGAGTCAGGACTACGGAACAATGAGCAGTTCTTC
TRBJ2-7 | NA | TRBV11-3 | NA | CASSPLKRDTYEQYF | TGTGCCAGCAGCCCCCTTAAGAGGGACACCTACGAGCAGTACTTC
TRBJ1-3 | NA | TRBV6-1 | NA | CASSLGGTIYF | TGTGCCAGCAGCCTCGGAGGCACCATATATTTT
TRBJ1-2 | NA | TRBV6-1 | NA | CASSEVQGRGGGYTF | TGTGCCAGCAGTGAAGTACAGGGAAGGGGGGGTGGCTACACCTTC
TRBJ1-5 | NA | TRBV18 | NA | CASSPGQSNQPQHF | TGTGCCAGCTCACCAGGGCAAAGCAATCAGCCCCAGCATTTT
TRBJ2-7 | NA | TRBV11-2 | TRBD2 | CASSLDLKTSGRLAYEQYF | TGTGCCAGCAGCTTAGATCTGAAGACTAGCGGGAGGTTAGCCTACGAGCAGTACTTC
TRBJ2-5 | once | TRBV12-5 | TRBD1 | CASGNSDRGHRETQYF | TGTGCTAGTGGTAATTCGGACAGGGGGCATCGAGAGACCCAGTACTTC
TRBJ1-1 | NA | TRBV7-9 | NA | CSSSSPPGQANTEAFF | TGTTCCAGCAGCTCACCCCCCGGACAAGCGAACACTGAAGCTTTCTTT
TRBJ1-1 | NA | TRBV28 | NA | CASSPPHRQNTEAFF | TGTGCCAGCAGTCCACCCCACAGGCAGAACACTGAAGCTTTCTTT
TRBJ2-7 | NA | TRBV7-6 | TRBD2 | CASSPPVGRGGEQYF | TGTGCCAGCAGCCCCCCGGTGGGCCGGGGGGGCGAGCAGTACTTC
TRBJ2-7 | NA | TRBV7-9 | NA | CASSLPGSIAYEQYF | TGTGCCAGCAGCTTACCGGGGTCCATAGCCTACGAGCAGTACTTC
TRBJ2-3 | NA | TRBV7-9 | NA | CASSYDRISTDTQYF | TGTGCCAGCAGTTATGACAGGATTAGCACAGATACGCAGTATTTT
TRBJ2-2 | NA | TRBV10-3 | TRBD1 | CAIKGGLMNTGELFF | TGTGCCATCAAAGGGGGCCTCATGAACACCGGGGAGCTGTTTTTT
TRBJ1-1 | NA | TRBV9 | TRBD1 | CASSVAVTGVTEAFF | TGTGCCAGCAGCGTAGCTGTGACAGGGGTCACTGAAGCTTTCTTT
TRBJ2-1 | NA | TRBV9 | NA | CASSVVDEQFF | TGTGCCAGCAGCGTAGTCGATGAGCAGTTCTTC
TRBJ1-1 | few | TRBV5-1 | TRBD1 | CASVPGQGLNTEAFF | TGCGCCAGCGTACCTGGACAGGGGTTGAACACTGAAGCTTTCTTT
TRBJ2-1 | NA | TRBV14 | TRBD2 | CASSLGGPWDEQFF | TGTGCCAGCAGCTTGGGAGGGCCGTGGGATGAGCAGTTCTTC